This T cell receptor (beta chain) was sequenced for a study of technical replicates of blood from a handful of donors. Clones were sequenced by immunoSEQ multiplex PCR, and TCRdb holds only the in-frame ones, with some missing. The top ten clones hold 0.19% of a sample with 60,000 or so clones, around 97% of them seen once. The CDR3 spans 14 residues. Germline V lookup: CDR1 MNHNS, CDR2 SASEGT. Trimming shortened V by 6 bases and J by 2 bases, and 10 bases separated the two germline ends. The sample comprised T cells isolated from PBMCs. The receptor comes from a human donor in good health. The rearrangement joins TRBV6-1 to TRBJ2-2; no reliable D call. In DNA, the CDR3 is TGTGCCAGCAGGGGCTCCTATAACACCGGGGAGCTGTTTTTT. Translation gives CASRGSYNTGELFF.